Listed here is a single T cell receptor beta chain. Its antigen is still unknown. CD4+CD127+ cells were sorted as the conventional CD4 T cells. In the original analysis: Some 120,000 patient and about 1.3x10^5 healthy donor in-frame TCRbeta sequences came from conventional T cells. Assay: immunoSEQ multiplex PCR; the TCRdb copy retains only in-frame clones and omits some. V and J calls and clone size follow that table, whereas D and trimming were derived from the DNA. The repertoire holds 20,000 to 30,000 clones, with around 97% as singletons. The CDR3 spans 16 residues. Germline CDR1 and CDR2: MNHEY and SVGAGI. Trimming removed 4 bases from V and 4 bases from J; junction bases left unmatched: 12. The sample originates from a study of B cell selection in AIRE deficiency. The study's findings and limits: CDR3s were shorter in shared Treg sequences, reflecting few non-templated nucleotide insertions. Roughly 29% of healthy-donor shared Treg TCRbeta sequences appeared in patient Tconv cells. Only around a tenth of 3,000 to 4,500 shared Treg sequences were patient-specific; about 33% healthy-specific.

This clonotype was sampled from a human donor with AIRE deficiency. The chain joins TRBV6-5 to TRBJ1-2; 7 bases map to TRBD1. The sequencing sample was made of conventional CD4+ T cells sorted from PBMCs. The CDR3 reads CASSSPRTGFVYGYTF. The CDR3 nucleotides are TGTGCCAGCAGTTCTCCCCGGACAGGATTTGTCTATGGCTACACCTTC.